These 15 T cell receptor beta chains were all obtained from the same sample, sequenced in a study of cytomegalovirus exposure and HLA in healthy donors. This PCR relied on a set of 60 Vbeta primers and 13 Jbeta primers. Profiling relied on immunoSEQ multiplex PCR, and the TCRdb table lists in-frame clones only, not all of them. The sample holds 190,000 or so clones, 75% to 85% seen once. Sequencing was carried out using PBMCs. The receptors derive from a boy under 18 in good health and CMV-seronegative.

V is TRBV5-4 and J is TRBJ1-1; 7 bases are a match to TRBD1. The CDR3 totals 16 residues. Germline CDR1 reads SGHNT; CDR2 reads YYREEE (reference sequence). V was clipped by 3 bases and J by 8 bases; unmatched bases: 16. For the CDR3, the DNA is TGTGCCAGCAGCTCCCCGACCCGGACAGGAGCCTGGGAAGCTTTCTTT. Its protein is CASSSPTRTGAWEAFF.

This clone was counted between two and nine times. The rearrangement joins TRBV7-3 to TRBJ2-5; D perhaps matches TRBD2 (5 bases). Per the germline V gene, CDR1 is SGHTA and CDR2 is FQGTGA. The CDR3 is made up of 13 amino acids. Trimming removed 6 bases at V and 5 bases at J, with 13 bases between. This chain's CDR3 is CASSLRPGETQYF. The CDR3 coding sequence is TGTGCCAGCAGTCTTCGACCGGGGGAGACCCAGTACTTC.

V is TRBV6-5 and J is TRBJ1-1; TRBD1 is a possible D gene (6 bases). CDR3 length: 15 residues. Germline V gene data show CDR1 as MNHEY and CDR2 as SVGAGI. The V end was cut by 6 bases, the J end by 5 bases, with 19 bases between. CDR3 coding DNA: TGTGCCAGCAGCTCCCGGGGGGGCATCGGGACTGAAGCTTTCTTT. It translates to CASSSRGGIGTEAFF.

The chain links TRBV30 to TRBJ1-2; D is uncertain. The CDR3 runs to 10 residues. CDR1 GTSNPN and CDR2 SVGIG come from the germline V gene (reference sequence). With 4 bases removed from V and 5 bases from J, the gap between germline ends came to 5 bases. Written as DNA, the CDR3 is TGTGCCTGGAAAGCGTATGGCTACACCTTC. This encodes CAWKAYGYTF.

As regards this clone: A junction end diverges from the germline sequence, so it may reflect a read error. The chain carries TRBV7-7 and TRBJ2-5; maybe TRBD1 (5 bases). Germline V gene data show CDR1 as SSHAT and CDR2 as FNYEAQ (reference sequence). The CDR3 runs 12 residues. The CDR3 DNA reads TGTGCTAGCAGCTTGACAGCCGTGCCCCAGTACTTC. Translated: CASSLTAVPQYF.

The chain has TRBV9 and TRBJ2-1, with TRBD2 matching 8 bases. The CDR3 covers 16 residues. In germline, CDR1 is SGDLS, CDR2 YYNGEE. The V gene end was trimmed by 4 bases and the J gene end by 6 bases; junction bases not matched to a gene: 12. The CDR3 nucleotides read TGTGCCAGCAGCTCCCGGGGGTTGGCGGGAGGCAATGAGCAGTTCTTC. Translating gives CASSSRGLAGGNEQFF.

This clone has a single count. The genes are TRBV7-9 and TRBJ1-1; TRBD1 might be the D (5 bases). Deletions cut 10 bases from V and 1 base from J, with 13 bases between. From germline, CDR1 is SEHNR and CDR2 FQNEAQ (reference sequence). CDR3 length equals 13 residues. The CDR3 sequence: CAILQVPNTEAFF. In nucleotides, the CDR3 is TGTGCCATCCTACAGGTGCCGAACACTGAAGCTTTCTTT.

In this sample, this clone turned up once. This chain connects TRBV7-9 to TRBJ2-2, with TRBD1 identical over 9 bases. Germline lookup yields CDR1 SEHNR and CDR2 FQNEAQ (reference sequence). J lost 4 bases, V lost 3 bases, and 3 bases had no gene match. This CDR3 has 15 amino acids. The CDR3 region has the DNA TGTGCCAGCAGCTTCCTGACAGGGGGCACCGGGGAGCTGTTTTTT. Its protein is CASSFLTGGTGELFF.

V and J are TRBV30 and TRBJ2-1; 12 bases map to TRBD2. Per germline, CDR1 GTSNPN and CDR2 SVGIG (reference sequence). V was clipped by 8 bases and J by 8 bases; unmatched bases: 13. CDR3 length: 15 amino acids. The CDR3 loop reads CAGPSLAGGPHEQFF. As DNA, the CDR3 is TGTGCCGGCCCTTCCCTAGCGGGGGGGCCTCATGAGCAGTTCTTC.

The rearrangement joins TRBV7-2 to TRBJ1-2; perhaps TRBD1 as D (6 bases). Per the germline V gene, CDR1 is SGHTA and CDR2 is FQGNSA. Trimming removed 3 bases at V and 10 bases at J, with 21 bases between. This CDR3 spans 15 amino acids. The CDR3 DNA follows: TGTGCCAGCAGCTTTACGGTTAGGCTGACAGGACCCTACACCTTC. It codes for CASSFTVRLTGPYTF.

The chain combines TRBV6-1 with TRBJ2-7, with TRBD1 matching over 11 bases. Germline CDR1 and CDR2: MNHNS and SASEGT. CDR3 length: 15 residues. V shed 6 bases and J 1 base; nucleotides not matched to a gene: 5. The CDR3 nucleotides read TGTGCCAGCAGACCCGGGACAGGGGGTTCCTACGAGCAGTACTTC. It translates to CASRPGTGGSYEQYF.

The chain combines TRBV30 with TRBJ1-2; D remains ambiguous. In germline, CDR1 is GTSNPN, CDR2 SVGIG (reference sequence). The CDR3 spans 14 residues. V lost 2 bases, J lost 8 bases, and 18 bases lay in between. The CDR3 spells CAWSPGREGQGYTF. The CDR3 DNA reads as TGTGCCTGGAGTCCCGGGAGGGAAGGGCAGGGCTACACCTTC.

The V gene is TRBV7-8, the J gene TRBJ1-3; D ambiguous. The ends were cut back, 5 bases at V and 3 bases at J, with 20 bases in the middle. The CDR3 length is 17 residues. Germline values: CDR1 SGHVS, CDR2 FQNEAQ. This CDR3 is CASSPTAPDLLGNTIYF. The CDR3 DNA sequence: TGTGCCAGCAGCCCGACGGCCCCCGACTTACTTGGAAACACCATATATTTT.

The chain uses TRBV9 and TRBJ1-4; D unclear. This CDR3 spans 14 amino acids. The germline gives CDR1 SGDLS, CDR2 YYNGEE. Trimming left V 3 bases short and J 7 bases short, with 13 bases between. The CDR3 reads CASSEEPFFEKLFF. CDR3 DNA: TGTGCCAGCAGCGAAGAGCCTTTTTTTGAAAAACTGTTTTTT. The full variable domain, with the rest looked up from reference TRBV9 and TRBJ1-4, is DSGVTQTPKHLITATGQRVTLRCSPRSGDLSVYWYQQSLDQGLQFLIQYYNGEERAKGNILERFSAQQFPDLHSELNLSSLELGDSALYFCASSEEPFFEKLFFGSGTQLSVL.

The rearrangement uses TRBV6-5 and TRBJ2-5; D might be TRBD2 (6 bases). Looked up from germline, CDR1 is MNHEY and CDR2 is SVGAGI. Trimming took 6 bases from V and 2 from J, leaving 13 bases between them. This CDR3 has 14 residues. CDR3 sequence (DNA): TGTGCCAGCAGCCTCGGTAGCGGACAAGAGACCCAGTACTTC. Amino acids: CASSLGSGQETQYF.